These T cell receptor beta chains were read from a single sample in a study of patients and donors after allogeneic stem cell transplantation. TCRdb called the RT-PCR reads again in MiXCR, with one record for every CDR3 protein. The sample yields about 74,000 distinct CDR3 sequences, roughly 29% seen once. The sample consisted of blood, either unsorted or a sorted T cell fraction (not recorded which). The receptor set was obtained from a human donor who was either an allogeneic HSCT recipient or a stem cell or donor lymphocyte infusion donor (not recorded which). It is not recorded whose cells these are; they may come from a transplant donor. Each CDR3 is given with its conserved first and last residue. The order of the fields is D gene, clone size, J gene, V gene, CDR3 DNA, CDR3 protein. D genes are given only for firm matches. Size values are once, few and many counts, or a class for expanded clones, and some rows have none.

D: .
size: .
J: TRBJ2-3
V: TRBV10-2
DNA: TGCGCCAGCTCCCCGACAGCGAGCACAGATACGCAGTATTTT
CDR3: CASSPTASTDTQYF

D: .
size: few
J: TRBJ1-4
V: TRBV20-1
DNA: TGCAGTGCTAAAGGACTCCTCCATGAAGCACTGTTTTTT
CDR3: CSAKGLLHEALFF

D: .
size: .
J: TRBJ2-3
V: TRBV30
DNA: TGTGCCTGGAGGGTGGGTCCCAGCACAGATACGCAGTATTTT
CDR3: CAWRVGPSTDTQYF

D: .
size: .
J: TRBJ2-3
V: TRBV12-3/TRBV12-4
DNA: TGTGCCAGCAGTTTAGGACGGGGCACAGATACGCAGTATTTT
CDR3: CASSLGRGTDTQYF

D: TRBD1
size: .
J: TRBJ2-1
V: TRBV20-1
DNA: TGCAGTGCTAGAGATGGGATGGGACAGGAGCAGTTCTTC
CDR3: CSARDGMGQEQFF

D: .
size: .
J: TRBJ2-3
V: TRBV15
DNA: TGTGCCACCAGCAGAACAAGTACTGCAAACACAGATACGCAGTATTTT
CDR3: CATSRTSTANTDTQYF

D: .
size: .
J: TRBJ2-3
V: TRBV10-3
DNA: TGTGCCATCAGTGACGTGCGGGCAGATACGCAGTATTTT
CDR3: CAISDVRADTQYF

D: TRBD1
size: .
J: TRBJ2-3
V: TRBV7-6
DNA: TGTGCCAGCAGCCCGGACAGGGCGGCGAATACGCAGTATTTT
CDR3: CASSPDRAANTQYF

D: .
size: .
J: TRBJ1-5
V: TRBV3-1
DNA: TGTGCCAGCAGCCAGGGGACGGTCAGCAATCAGCCCCAGCAATTT
CDR3: CASSQGTVSNQPQQF

D: .
size: .
J: TRBJ2-1
V: TRBV10-3
DNA: TGTGCCATCAGTGGCGCAGGGCATGAGCAGTTCTTC
CDR3: CAISGAGHEQFF

D: TRBD2
size: few
J: TRBJ2-5
V: TRBV7-9
DNA: TGTGCCAGCAGCTTCCTAGCGGGCTTCCAAGAGACCCAGTACTTC
CDR3: CASSFLAGFQETQYF

D: TRBD1
size: .
J: TRBJ2-4
V: TRBV6-6
DNA: TGTGCCAGCAGTTACGGACAGGGTGGAACCAAAAACATTCAGTACTTC
CDR3: CASSYGQGGTKNIQYF

D: .
size: .
J: TRBJ2-3
V: TRBV20-1
DNA: TGCAGTGCTAGAGATTGGGATACGCAGTATTTT
CDR3: CSARDWDTQYF

D: .
size: few
J: TRBJ1-1
V: TRBV14
DNA: TGTGCCAGCAGCCAAGATATCGGAATGTACACTGAAGCTTTCTTT
CDR3: CASSQDIGMYTEAFF

D: .
size: once
J: TRBJ2-7
V: TRBV27
DNA: TGTGCCAGCAGTCCGCTCGGAATGCGCGAGCAGTACTTC
CDR3: CASSPLGMREQYF

D: .
size: many
J: TRBJ2-2
V: TRBV20-1
DNA: TGCAGTGCTAGAGATGCGGTGGAGGGTTTTACCGGGGAGCTGTTTTTT
CDR3: CSARDAVEGFTGELFF

D: .
size: .
J: TRBJ1-5
V: TRBV18
DNA: TGTGCCAGCTCATCCCGGGACGGAGATCAGCCCCAGCATTTT
CDR3: CASSSRDGDQPQHF

D: TRBD2
size: few
J: TRBJ2-2
V: TRBV20-1
DNA: TGCAGTGCTAGACGGGAGGCGGGAATCGGGGAGCTGTTTTTT
CDR3: CSARREAGIGELFF

D: TRBD2
size: once
J: TRBJ2-7
V: TRBV27
DNA: TGTGCCAACGCGGGAGCGGGGAAGGACGAGCAGTACTTC
CDR3: CANAGAGKDEQYF

D: TRBD1
size: .
J: TRBJ1-1
V: TRBV4-1
DNA: TGCGCCAGCAGCCAAACAGGGGGGGCCACTGAAGCTTTCTTT
CDR3: CASSQTGGATEAFF

D: .
size: once
J: TRBJ2-2
V: TRBV30
DNA: TGTGCCTGGGGCAGTCGCCCCCCAGAGGACACCGGGGAGCTGTTTTTT
CDR3: CAWGSRPPEDTGELFF

D: .
size: .
J: TRBJ2-5
V: TRBV12-3/TRBV12-4
DNA: TGTGCCAGCAGTTTAGTAGGGGGGCGAGAGACCCAGTACTTC
CDR3: CASSLVGGRETQYF

D: TRBD1
size: .
J: TRBJ1-1
V: TRBV29-1
DNA: TGCAGCGTTCGATCTGGGACAGACGGAATACGCACTGAAGCTTTCTTT
CDR3: CSVRSGTDGIRTEAFF

D: TRBD2
size: .
J: TRBJ2-1
V: TRBV9
DNA: TGTGCCAGCAGCGTAGCCGGGAGGGCCTACAATGAGCAGTTCTTC
CDR3: CASSVAGRAYNEQFF

D: .
size: .
J: TRBJ2-1
V: TRBV5-6
DNA: TGTGCCAGCAGCTTGTTCGCGGGACAGCCCTACAATGAGCAGTTCTTC
CDR3: CASSLFAGQPYNEQFF

D: TRBD1
size: .
J: TRBJ2-1
V: TRBV5-1
DNA: TGCGCCAGCAGCTTGGCCACAGGGGTGGGATACAATGAGCAGTTCTTC
CDR3: CASSLATGVGYNEQFF

D: .
size: .
J: TRBJ1-2
V: TRBV28
DNA: TGTGCCAGCAGTACGACTCAAACTTATGGCTACACCTTC
CDR3: CASSTTQTYGYTF

D: .
size: .
J: TRBJ2-1
V: TRBV2
DNA: TGTGCCAGCACCAGAAGGCCTACAGTTGACAATGAGCAGTTCTTC
CDR3: CASTRRPTVDNEQFF

D: TRBD2
size: .
J: TRBJ2-1
V: TRBV20-1
DNA: TGCAGTGCTGCGGGCCGGGGGGATGAGCAGTTCTTC
CDR3: CSAAGRGDEQFF

D: .
size: many
J: TRBJ1-2
V: TRBV12-3/TRBV12-4
DNA: TGTGCCAGCAGTTTATGGCGTTCCCTGAGGTATGGCTACACCTTC
CDR3: CASSLWRSLRYGYTF

D: TRBD1
size: .
J: TRBJ1-3
V: TRBV4-1
DNA: TGCGCCAGCAGCCCCGGACAGGCCCAGCGAAACACCATATATTTT
CDR3: CASSPGQAQRNTIYF

D: TRBD1
size: few
J: TRBJ1-1
V: TRBV10-2
DNA: TGCGCCAGCAGGGGACAGAGCCTGAACACTGAAGCTTTCTTT
CDR3: CASRGQSLNTEAFF

D: TRBD2
size: .
J: TRBJ2-1
V: TRBV20-1
DNA: TGCAGTGCTATGACTAGCGGGGGGGCCCTGTTCTTC
CDR3: CSAMTSGGALFF

D: .
size: few
J: TRBJ2-1
V: TRBV11-1
DNA: TGTGCCGACAGTGATTTGTACAATGAGCAGTTCTTC
CDR3: CADSDLYNEQFF

D: .
size: .
J: TRBJ2-1
V: TRBV2
DNA: TGTGCCAGCAGTGAGGGGGAGCAGTTCTTC
CDR3: CASSEGEQFF

D: .
size: .
J: TRBJ2-3
V: TRBV20-1
DNA: TGCAGTGCTAGGTTAGGGGGCACAGATACGCAGTATTTT
CDR3: CSARLGGTDTQYF

D: .
size: few
J: TRBJ2-1
V: TRBV6-2/TRBV6-3
DNA: TGTGCCAGCAGTTACGGGTTGGAAAACCCACTCTACAATGAGCAGTTCTTC
CDR3: CASSYGLENPLYNEQFF

D: .
size: .
J: TRBJ2-2
V: TRBV7-9
DNA: TGTGCCAGCAGCTTTTTTCCGGGGCCCAACACCGGGGAGCTGTTTTTT
CDR3: CASSFFPGPNTGELFF

D: .
size: .
J: TRBJ1-2
V: TRBV7-9
DNA: TGTGCCAGCAGCCTGGTTGGGGGCTACACCTTC
CDR3: CASSLVGGYTF

D: TRBD1
size: few
J: TRBJ1-2
V: TRBV4-3
DNA: TGCGCCAGCAGCCAAGTCAAAGGGGGCTTTGGCTACACCTTC
CDR3: CASSQVKGGFGYTF

D: .
size: many
J: TRBJ1-5
V: TRBV4-2
DNA: TGTGCCAGCAGCCAAGGGGGAAGGACGGCCCAGCATTTT
CDR3: CASSQGGRTAQHF

D: .
size: .
J: TRBJ2-5
V: TRBV12-3/TRBV12-4
DNA: TGTGCCAGCAGCTTCGTAGGTTTGGAGACCCAGTACTTC
CDR3: CASSFVGLETQYF

D: TRBD1
size: many
J: TRBJ2-1
V: TRBV5-1
DNA: TGCGCCAGCCGGCCGGGGACAGCTTACAATGAGCAGTTCTTC
CDR3: CASRPGTAYNEQFF

D: .
size: few
J: TRBJ1-5
V: TRBV6-6
DNA: TGTGCCAGCAGTTACCAAGCTCAATGGGGCAATCAGCCCCAGCATTTT
CDR3: CASSYQAQWGNQPQHF

D: TRBD1
size: .
J: TRBJ1-1
V: TRBV25-1
DNA: TGTGCCAGCCCAGACAGGGGTAACACTGAAGCTTTCTTT
CDR3: CASPDRGNTEAFF

D: .
size: few
J: TRBJ2-3
V: TRBV10-3
DNA: TGTGCCATCAGACCCAAGGACAGTCGGATGGATATAGATACGCAGTATTTT
CDR3: CAIRPKDSRMDIDTQYF

D: .
size: few
J: TRBJ1-1
V: TRBV11-2
DNA: TGTGCCAGCAGCCTGGACGTGGTGACTGAAGCTTTCTTT
CDR3: CASSLDVVTEAFF

D: TRBD1
size: few
J: TRBJ2-3
V: TRBV5-1
DNA: TGCGCCAGCAGCTTCAAGACAGGGGGCTTGGATACGCAGTATTTT
CDR3: CASSFKTGGLDTQYF

D: .
size: .
J: TRBJ1-1
V: TRBV29-1
DNA: TGCAGCGTTGAAGATCTTAGGAACACTGAAGCTTTCTTT
CDR3: CSVEDLRNTEAFF

D: .
size: .
J: TRBJ2-1
V: TRBV14
DNA: TGTGCCAGCAGCCAAGATCATCCGGGCTACAATGAGCAGTTCTTC
CDR3: CASSQDHPGYNEQFF